Below, 5 T cell receptor beta chains from the same sample are listed, as sequenced in a study of graft-versus-host responses after intestinal transplantation. The graft tissue was processed, and this released both intraepithelial and lamina propria lymphocytes. The data were produced by immunoSEQ multiplex PCR, yet TCRdb's version contains in-frame clones alone and is incomplete. The sample lists about 15,000 clones, roughly two thirds occurring once. Here the sequenced sample was ileum tissue, taken around 95 weeks after intestinal transplantation. The source of these receptors is a human patient who received an intestinal transplant, so some T cells may come from the graft donor.

A single count supports this clone. This chain uses TRBV6-4 with TRBJ2-7, with 8 bases that match TRBD2. V was clipped by 6 bases and J by 2 bases; unmatched bases: 12. Germline CDR1 reads MRHNA; CDR2 reads SNTAGT. This CDR3 is built from 16 residues. In DNA, the CDR3 is TGTGCCAGCAGCGATACAGGGCCGGGGGGGCCCTACGAGCAGTACTTC. Its translation is CASSDTGPGGPYEQYF.

This clone was recorded once. CDR3 sequence: CSVGGPHGRGAIQDYEQYF. The DNA for the CDR3 is TGCAGCGTTGGCGGCCCCCATGGCAGGGGGGCCATTCAAGACTACGAGCAGTACTTC. This chain joins TRBV29-1 and TRBJ2-7; TRBD1 might be the D (7 bases). The ends were cut back, 4 bases at V and 3 bases at J, with 31 bases in the middle. This CDR3 spans 19 amino acids. Germline CDR1 SQVTM, CDR2 ANQGSEA.

The sample holds a few counts of this clone. The chain is built from TRBV20-1 and TRBJ1-1; D remains ambiguous. V dropped 3 bases and J dropped 7 bases, with 9 bases sitting between them. The CDR3 length is 11 residues. Germline CDR1 and CDR2: DFQATT and SNEGSKA (reference sequence). This CDR3 reads CSARRGSEAFF. CDR3 DNA: TGCAGTGCTAGGCGGGGTAGTGAAGCTTTCTTT.

CDR3 region: CASSLGPWGQRHEQYF. The CDR3 DNA sequence: TGTGCCAGCAGCCTTGGCCCTTGGGGGCAGAGACACGAGCAGTACTTC. V is TRBV27 and J is TRBJ2-7, with D tentatively TRBD1 (6 bases). This CDR3 is 16 amino acids long. Germline lookup yields CDR1 MNHEY and CDR2 SMNVEV (reference sequence). V shed 6 bases and J shed 5 bases, with 23 bases lying between them.

The chain carries TRBV18 and TRBJ1-3; TRBD1 is a possible D gene (5 bases). V lost 3 bases and J lost 0, with 12 bases in between. CDR3 length: 16 amino acids. From germline, CDR1 is KGHSH and CDR2 LQKENI. The CDR3 bases are TGTGCCAGCTCACCCTTAGACAGCAGCTCTGGAAACACCATATATTTT. This encodes CASSPLDSSSGNTIYF.